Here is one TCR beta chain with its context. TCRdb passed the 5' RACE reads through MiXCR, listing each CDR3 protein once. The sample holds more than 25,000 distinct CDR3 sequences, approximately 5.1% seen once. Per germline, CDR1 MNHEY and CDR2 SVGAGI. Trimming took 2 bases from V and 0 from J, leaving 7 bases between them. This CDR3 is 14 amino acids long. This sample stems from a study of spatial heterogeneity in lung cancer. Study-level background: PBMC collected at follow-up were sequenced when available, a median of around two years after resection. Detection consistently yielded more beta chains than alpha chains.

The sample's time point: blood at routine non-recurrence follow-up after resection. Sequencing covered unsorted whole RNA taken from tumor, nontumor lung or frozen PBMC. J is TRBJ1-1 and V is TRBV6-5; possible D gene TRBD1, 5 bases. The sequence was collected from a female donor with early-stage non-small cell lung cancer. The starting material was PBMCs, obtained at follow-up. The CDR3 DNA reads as TGTGCCAGCAGTTACGGGGGTTTGAACACTGAAGCTTTCTTT. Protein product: CASSYGGLNTEAFF.